This TCR beta chain was observed in a study of T cell responses to AZD1222 COVID-19 vaccine. The assay was immunoSEQ multiplex PCR, and TCRdb's table has in-frame clones only and misses some. The sample has about 130,000 clones, roughly 90% seen once; the top ten hold 1% to 1.4%. Whole-study findings and limits: Donors skewed white British and female; clonal diversity was possibly underestimated. An increase in Spike-specific TCR breadth and depth was observed after two AZD1222 doses.

In regard to this clone: Its antigen is as yet unknown.

Both about-4-week and about-12-week second-dose recipients were combined. This specimen consisted of peripheral blood, obtained 28 days after the second AZD1222 dose. This receptor was obtained from an adult who received the AZD1222 COVID-19 vaccine.

The CDR3 protein is CASSLEGRVAEAFF. The CDR3 coding sequence is TGCGCCAGCAGCCTTGAGGGTAGGGTCGCTGAAGCTTTCTTT. The chain combines TRBV10-2 with TRBJ1-1; D is uncertain. CDR3 length equals 14 residues. Germline V gene data show CDR1 as WSHSY and CDR2 as SAAADI. Trimming pared 6 bases from V and 6 bases from J, leaving 17 bases between.